This TCR beta chain comes out of a study of cytomegalovirus exposure and HLA in healthy donors. About the study: A previous analysis identified 95 million to 120 million unique TCR beta sequences derived from around 200 million T cells. Membership in the Caucasian-associated ancestry cluster was found for around four fifths of nearly 400 genotyped donors.

This CDR3 is built from 12 residues. V lost 5 bases, J lost 5 bases, and 10 bases lay in between. Germline assignment: CDR1 SGHAT and CDR2 FQNNGV. Turning to this clone: Its matching antigen is unknown.

General study points: While the bulk of TCR sequences proved rare, some public TCRs turned up in many donors.

Primers included in the PCR were 60 Vbeta and 13 Jbeta primers. Using immunoSEQ multiplex PCR, the repertoire was profiled, and TCRdb retains in-frame clones only, with some absent. The sample shows about 140,000 clones, 80% of them seen only once. The V call is TRBV11-2, the J call TRBJ2-7, with a tentative D call TRBD1 (6 bases). The receptor was derived from a female donor in good health and CMV-seronegative. Sequenced material: PBMCs. DNA of the CDR3: TGTGCCAGCAGCCCCCGACAGGACGAGCAGTACTTC. It codes for CASSPRQDEQYF.